What follows is one TCR beta chain and its context. The antigen remains unidentified. This entry is derived from a study of T cell responses to AZD1222 COVID-19 vaccine. The wider study: Analysis merged second doses at about 4 or about 12 weeks. Regarding the study as a whole: Seropositive AZD1222 recipients at baseline numbered only five or six. Along spike, vaccine-associated CD4 TCRs were found throughout, with dominance at 160-218 and 743-854. Repertoires in all cases were sampled only once the peak T cell response had passed.

Some clones are missing from TCRdb's copy, which holds only in-frame ones; the method was immunoSEQ multiplex PCR. The table includes around 130,000 clones, over 90% detected once. Trimming took 0 bases from V and 0 from J, leaving 17 bases between them. Germline V gene data show CDR1 as LGHNA and CDR2 as YSLEER. The CDR3 has 19 amino acids. The TCR was taken from an adult in good health. This sequence joins TRBV4-3 and TRBJ2-2; D perhaps matches TRBD2 (6 bases). The sequencing here drew on peripheral blood, taken on day 0 of AZD1222 vaccination. The CDR3: CASSQDWGAGIANTGELFF. The CDR3 nucleotides read TGCGCCAGCAGCCAAGATTGGGGAGCGGGTATCGCGAACACCGGGGAGCTGTTTTTT.